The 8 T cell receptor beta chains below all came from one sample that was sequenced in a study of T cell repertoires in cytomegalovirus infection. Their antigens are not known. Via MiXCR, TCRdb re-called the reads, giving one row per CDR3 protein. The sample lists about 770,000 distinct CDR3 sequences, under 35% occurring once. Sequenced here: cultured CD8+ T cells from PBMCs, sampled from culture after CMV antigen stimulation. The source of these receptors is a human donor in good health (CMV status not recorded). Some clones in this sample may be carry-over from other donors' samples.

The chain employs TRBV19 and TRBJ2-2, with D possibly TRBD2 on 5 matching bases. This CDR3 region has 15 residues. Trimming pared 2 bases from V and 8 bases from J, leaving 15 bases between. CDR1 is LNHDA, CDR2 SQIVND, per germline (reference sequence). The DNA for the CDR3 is TGTGCCAGTAGTATAACCGAGCGGTGGGGAGGGGAGCTGTTTTTT. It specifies CASSITERWGGELFF.

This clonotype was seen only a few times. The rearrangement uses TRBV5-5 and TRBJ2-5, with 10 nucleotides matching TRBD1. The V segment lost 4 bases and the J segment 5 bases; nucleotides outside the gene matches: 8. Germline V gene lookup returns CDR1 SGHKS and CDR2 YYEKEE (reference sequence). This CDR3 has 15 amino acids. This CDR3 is CASSHGQGEWETQYF. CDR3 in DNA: TGTGCCAGCAGCCACGGACAGGGGGAATGGGAGACCCAGTACTTC. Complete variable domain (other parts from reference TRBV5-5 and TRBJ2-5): DAGVTQSPTHLIKTRGQQVTLRCSPISGHKSVSWYQQVLGQGPQFIFQYYEKEERGRGNFPDRFSARQFPNYSSELNVNALLLGDSALYLCASSHGQGEWETQYFGPGTRLLVL.

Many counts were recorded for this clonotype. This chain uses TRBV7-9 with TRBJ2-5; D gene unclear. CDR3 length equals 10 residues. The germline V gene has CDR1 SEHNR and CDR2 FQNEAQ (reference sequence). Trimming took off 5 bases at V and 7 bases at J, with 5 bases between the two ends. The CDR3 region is CASSAGTQYF. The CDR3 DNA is TGTGCCAGCAGCGCCGGGACCCAGTACTTC. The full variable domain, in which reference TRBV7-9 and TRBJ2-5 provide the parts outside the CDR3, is DTGVSQNPRHKITKRGQNVTFRCDPISEHNRLYWYRQTLGQGPEFLTYFQNEAQLEKSRLLSDRFSAERPKGSFSTLEIQRTEQGDSAMYLCASSAGTQYFGPGTRLLVL.

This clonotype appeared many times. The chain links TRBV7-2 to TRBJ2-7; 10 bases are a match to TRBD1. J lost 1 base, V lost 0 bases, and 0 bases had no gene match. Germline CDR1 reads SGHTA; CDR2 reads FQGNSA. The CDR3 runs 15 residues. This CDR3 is CASSLAGQGSYEQYF. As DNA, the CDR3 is TGTGCCAGCAGCTTAGCGGGACAGGGGTCCTACGAGCAGTACTTC.

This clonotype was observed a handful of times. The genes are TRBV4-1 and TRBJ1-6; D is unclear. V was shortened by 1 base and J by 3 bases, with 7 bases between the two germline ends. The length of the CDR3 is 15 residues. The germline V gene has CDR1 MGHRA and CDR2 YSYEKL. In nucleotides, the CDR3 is TGCGCCAGCAGCCAAGTAAGGGACTATAATTCACCCCTCCACTTT. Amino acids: CASSQVRDYNSPLHF.

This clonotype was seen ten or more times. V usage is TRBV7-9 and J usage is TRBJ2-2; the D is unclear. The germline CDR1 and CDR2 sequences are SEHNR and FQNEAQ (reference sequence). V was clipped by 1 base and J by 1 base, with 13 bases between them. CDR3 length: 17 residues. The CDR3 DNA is TGTGCCAGCAGCTTAGACTTCGGGTCCGAGAACACCGGGGAGCTGTTTTTT. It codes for CASSLDFGSENTGELFF.

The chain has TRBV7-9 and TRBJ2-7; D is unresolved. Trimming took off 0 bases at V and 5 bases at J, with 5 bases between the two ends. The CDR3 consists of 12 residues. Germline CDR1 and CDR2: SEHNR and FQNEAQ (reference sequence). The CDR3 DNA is TGTGCCAGCAGCTTAGCTAGACACGAGCAGTACTTC. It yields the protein CASSLARHEQYF. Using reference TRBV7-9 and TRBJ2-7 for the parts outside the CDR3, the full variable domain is DTGVSQNPRHKITKRGQNVTFRCDPISEHNRLYWYRQTLGQGPEFLTYFQNEAQLEKSRLLSDRFSAERPKGSFSTLEIQRTEQGDSAMYLCASSLARHEQYFGPGTRLTVT.

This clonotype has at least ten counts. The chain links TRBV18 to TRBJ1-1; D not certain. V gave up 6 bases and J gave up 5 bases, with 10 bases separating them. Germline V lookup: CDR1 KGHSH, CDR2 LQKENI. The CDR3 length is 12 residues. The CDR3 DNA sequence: TGTGCCAGCTCCAGGCTCAAAACTGAAGCTTTCTTT. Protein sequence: CASSRLKTEAFF. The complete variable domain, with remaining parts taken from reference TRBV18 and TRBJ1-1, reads NAGVMQNPRHLVRRRGQEARLRCSPMKGHSHVYWYRQLPEEGLKFMVYLQKENIIDESGMPKERFSAEFPKEGPSILRIQQVVRGDSAAYFCASSRLKTEAFFGQGTRLTVV.